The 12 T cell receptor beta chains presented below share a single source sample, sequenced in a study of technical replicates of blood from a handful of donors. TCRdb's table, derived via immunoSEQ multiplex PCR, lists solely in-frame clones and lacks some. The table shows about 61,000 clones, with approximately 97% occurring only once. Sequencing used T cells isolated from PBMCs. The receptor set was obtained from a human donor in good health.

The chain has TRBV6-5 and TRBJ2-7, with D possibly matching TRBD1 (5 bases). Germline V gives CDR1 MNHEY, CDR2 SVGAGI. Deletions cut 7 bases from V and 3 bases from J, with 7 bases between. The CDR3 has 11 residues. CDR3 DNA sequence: TGTGCCAGCACCGACAGCTACGAGCAGTACTTC. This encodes CASTDSYEQYF.

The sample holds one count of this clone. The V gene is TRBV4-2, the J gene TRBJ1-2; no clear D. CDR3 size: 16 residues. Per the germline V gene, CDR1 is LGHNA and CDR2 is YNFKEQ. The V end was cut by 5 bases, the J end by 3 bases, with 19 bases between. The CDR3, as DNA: TGTGCCAGCAGCGTAAGCCGAGGGCAAGGGTACTATGGCTACACCTTC. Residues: CASSVSRGQGYYGYTF.

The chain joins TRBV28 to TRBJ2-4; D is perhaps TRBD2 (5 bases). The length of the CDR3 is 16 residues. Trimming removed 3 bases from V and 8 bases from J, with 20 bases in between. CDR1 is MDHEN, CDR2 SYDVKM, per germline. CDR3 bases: TGTGCCAGCAGTTTCTCTGGTAGGGAGTGGCCTGACATTCAGTACTTC. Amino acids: CASSFSGREWPDIQYF.

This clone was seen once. CDR3 coding DNA: TGTGCCAGTAGTACTACCCGGGACTCATCTTACACAGATACGCAGTATTTT. This encodes CASSTTRDSSYTDTQYF. The rearrangement links TRBV19 to TRBJ2-3; D may be TRBD2 (6 bases). Germline CDR1 and CDR2: LNHDA and SQIVND (reference sequence). Trimming pared 4 bases from V and 2 bases from J, leaving 19 bases between. This CDR3 has 17 residues.

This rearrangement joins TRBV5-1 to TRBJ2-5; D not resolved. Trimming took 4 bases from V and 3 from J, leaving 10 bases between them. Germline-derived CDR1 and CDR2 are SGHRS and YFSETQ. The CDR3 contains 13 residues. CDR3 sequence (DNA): TGCGCCAGCAGCGCCACACCAGAAGAGACCCAGTACTTC. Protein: CASSATPEETQYF.

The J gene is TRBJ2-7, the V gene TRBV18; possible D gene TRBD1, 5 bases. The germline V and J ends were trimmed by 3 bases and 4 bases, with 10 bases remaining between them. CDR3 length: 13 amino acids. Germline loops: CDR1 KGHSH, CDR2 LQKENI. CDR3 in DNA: TGTGCCAGCTCACCGGGCAGGGTTTACGAGCAGTACTTC. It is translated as CASSPGRVYEQYF.

This CDR3 reads CASSPGLAGGYAGELFF. CDR3 in DNA: TGCGCCAGCAGCCCGGGACTAGCGGGAGGTTATGCCGGGGAGCTGTTTTTT. The chain carries TRBV5-1 and TRBJ2-2, with 15 nucleotides matching TRBD2. V was clipped by 4 bases and J by 6 bases; unmatched bases: 7. Germline lookup yields CDR1 SGHRS and CDR2 YFSETQ. This CDR3 has 17 residues.

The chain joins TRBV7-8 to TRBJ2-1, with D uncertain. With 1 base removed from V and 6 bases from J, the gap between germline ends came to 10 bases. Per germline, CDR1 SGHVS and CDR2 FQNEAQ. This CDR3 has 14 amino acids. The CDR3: CASSLGRLANEQFF. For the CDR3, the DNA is TGTGCCAGCAGCTTAGGTCGTCTGGCCAATGAGCAGTTCTTC.

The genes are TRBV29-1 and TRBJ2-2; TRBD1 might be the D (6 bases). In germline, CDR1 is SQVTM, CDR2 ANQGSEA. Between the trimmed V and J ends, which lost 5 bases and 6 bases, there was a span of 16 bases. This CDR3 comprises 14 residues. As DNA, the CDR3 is TGCAGCGTTCTCCGGGACACGGGGCCCGGGGAGCTGTTTTTT. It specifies CSVLRDTGPGELFF.

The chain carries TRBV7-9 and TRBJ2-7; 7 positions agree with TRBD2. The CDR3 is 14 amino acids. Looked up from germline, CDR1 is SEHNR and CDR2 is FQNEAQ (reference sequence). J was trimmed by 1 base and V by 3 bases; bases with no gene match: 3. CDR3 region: CASSFTAGSYEQYF. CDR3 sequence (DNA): TGTGCCAGCAGCTTCACAGCGGGATCCTACGAGCAGTACTTC. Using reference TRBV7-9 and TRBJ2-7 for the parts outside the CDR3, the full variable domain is DTGVSQNPRHKITKRGQNVTFRCDPISEHNRLYWYRQTLGQGPEFLTYFQNEAQLEKSRLLSDRFSAERPKGSFSTLEIQRTEQGDSAMYLCASSFTAGSYEQYFGPGTRLTVT.

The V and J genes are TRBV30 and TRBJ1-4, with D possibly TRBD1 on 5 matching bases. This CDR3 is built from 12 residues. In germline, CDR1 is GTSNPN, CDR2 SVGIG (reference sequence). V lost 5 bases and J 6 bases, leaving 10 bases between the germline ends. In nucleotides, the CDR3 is TGTGCCTGGTCGCAGGGATATGAAAAACTGTTTTTT. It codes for CAWSQGYEKLFF.

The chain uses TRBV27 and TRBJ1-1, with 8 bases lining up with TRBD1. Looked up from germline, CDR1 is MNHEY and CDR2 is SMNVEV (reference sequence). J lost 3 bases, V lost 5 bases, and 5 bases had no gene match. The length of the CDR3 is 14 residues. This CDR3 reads CASSRQGSYTEAFF. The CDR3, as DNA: TGTGCCAGCAGTCGACAGGGGTCGTACACTGAAGCTTTCTTT.